Each of the 13 T cell receptor beta chains below was sequenced from the same sample in a study of blood T cells in healthy people across ages. Together with a sample-barcoded 5' primer, a J-beta primer mix was included in a second PCR lasting roughly 6 to 12 cycles. TCRdb reprocessed the 5' RACE reads with MiXCR, giving one entry per CDR3 protein. This repertoire shows around 500,000 distinct CDR3 sequences, 40% to 50% found once; its top ten account for around 23%. The sample comprised blood. These receptor sequences come from a man of 80 years or more in good health.

This chain uses TRBV18 with TRBJ2-7, with TRBD2 matching over 7 bases. The J call is in doubt because the DNA end fits TRBJ2-5 better. CDR1 is KGHSH, CDR2 LQKENI, per germline. The CDR3 loop spans 15 amino acids. The CDR3, as DNA: TGTGCCAGCTCACCCCCCCAGGGAGGGACGGAGACCCAGTACTTC. As protein: CASSPPQGGTETQYF.

The rearrangement uses TRBV4-3 and TRBJ2-6; weak D call: TRBD1 (6 bases). This CDR3 spans 19 amino acids. Trimming removed 0 bases from V and 0 bases from J, with 15 bases in between. Germline CDR1 LGHNA, CDR2 YSLEER. This CDR3 reads CASSQEFITGRSGANVLTF. In DNA, the CDR3 is TGCGCCAGCAGCCAAGAGTTTATCACAGGGCGCTCTGGGGCCAACGTCCTGACTTTC.

The chain uses TRBV7-2 and TRBJ2-2; D remains unclear. Germline CDR1 SGHTA, CDR2 FQGNSA. With 7 bases removed from V and 6 bases from J, the gap between germline ends came to 9 bases. This CDR3 is built from 12 residues. The CDR3 coding sequence is TGTGCCAGCACTCTTACTTCCGGGGAGCTGTTTTTT. This sequence encodes CASTLTSGELFF. Looking up the rest from reference TRBV7-2 and TRBJ2-2 gives the full variable domain: GAGVSQSPSNKVTEKGKDVELRCDPISGHTALYWYRQSLGQGLEFLIYFQGNSAPDKSGLPSDRFSAERTGGSVSTLTIQRTQQEDSAVYLCASTLTSGELFFGEGSRLTVL.

The chain recombines TRBV7-2 with TRBJ2-3, with D perhaps matching TRBD1 or TRBD2 (5 bases each). The CDR3 runs to 14 residues. The germline gives CDR1 SGHTA, CDR2 FQGNSA. Trimming removed 6 bases at V and 6 bases at J, with 16 bases between. CDR3 coding DNA: TGTGCCAGCAGTCAAACTAGGGGCGTGGATACGCAGTATTTT. It is translated as CASSQTRGVDTQYF.

This clonotype came up once. The V call is TRBV7-6, the J call TRBJ2-7; 8 bases are a match to TRBD1. Germline-derived CDR1 and CDR2 are SGHVS and FNYEAQ. This CDR3 comprises 15 residues. Trimming took 1 base from V and 2 from J; bases not matched to a gene: 4. The DNA of the CDR3 is TGTGCCAGCAGCTTAGGTGCCAGGGGGCCCTACGAGCAGTACTTC. Residues: CASSLGARGPYEQYF.

The V and J genes are TRBV7-6 and TRBJ2-3, with D uncertain. The length of the CDR3 is 14 residues. Trimming pared 1 base from V and 4 bases from J, leaving 9 bases between. Germline V gives CDR1 SGHVS, CDR2 FNYEAQ. Written as DNA, the CDR3 is TGTGCCAGCAGCTTAGGGGAAGGCGCAGATACGCAGTATTTT. It specifies CASSLGEGADTQYF.

This chain joins TRBV9 and TRBJ2-7; D not certain. V lost 3 bases to trimming and J lost 0 bases, with 13 bases between them. Germline V gene lookup returns CDR1 SGDLS and CDR2 YYNGEE. This CDR3 spans 15 amino acids. DNA of the CDR3: TGTGCCAGCAGCGCGCTCGGCGGCTCCTCCTACGAGCAGTACTTC. It codes for CASSALGGSSYEQYF.

The CDR3 here is CSARIVVGGGSYNEQFF. CDR3 DNA sequence: TGCAGTGCTAGAATCGTCGTCGGCGGCGGCTCCTACAATGAGCAGTTCTTC. V is TRBV20-1 and J is TRBJ2-1, with D unresolved. The V end was cut by 2 bases, the J end by 0 bases, with 17 bases between. This CDR3 is built from 17 residues. Germline values: CDR1 DFQATT, CDR2 SNEGSKA (reference sequence).

The chain is built from TRBV7-2 and TRBJ2-7; weak D call: TRBD1 (7 bases). Germline V gene lookup returns CDR1 SGHTA and CDR2 FQGNSA. The CDR3 consists of 15 residues. The V gene lost 5 bases and the J gene lost 2 bases, with 16 bases spanning the gap. The DNA for the CDR3 is TGTGCCAGCAGCCCCTCCGGGGGACAGACCTACGAGCAGTACTTC. It yields the protein CASSPSGGQTYEQYF.

The V gene is TRBV3-1, the J gene TRBJ1-5; D is perhaps TRBD1 (6 bases). Deletions cut 1 base from V and 3 bases from J, with 13 bases between. Germline assignment: CDR1 LGHDT and CDR2 YNNKEL (reference sequence). The CDR3 covers 16 residues. In nucleotides, the CDR3 is TGTGCCAGCAGCCAAGGAGGGGGACAAATCAATCAGCCCCAGCATTTT. Protein: CASSQGGGQINQPQHF. Variable domain in full (rest from reference TRBV3-1 and TRBJ1-5): DTAVSQTPKYLVTQMGNDKSIKCEQNLGHDTMYWYKQDSKKFLKIMFSYNNKELIINETVPNRFSPKSPDKAHLNLHINSLELGDSAVYFCASSQGGGQINQPQHFGDGTRLSIL.

This clonotype came up a few times. The chain joins TRBV10-3 to TRBJ2-1; 8 nucleotides agree with TRBD2. V shed 3 bases, J shed 12 bases, and the junction held 1 base outside the gene matches. The CDR3 runs 11 residues. Germline V gene lookup returns CDR1 ENHRY and CDR2 SYGVKD. CDR3 in amino acids: CAISDGGGQFF. CDR3 nucleotide sequence: TGTGCCATCAGTGACGGGGGGGGGCAGTTCTTC.

The rearrangement uses TRBV20-1 and TRBJ1-1, with D possibly being TRBD1 (5 bases). The CDR3 is 15 residues long. Germline CDR1 reads DFQATT; CDR2 reads SNEGSKA (reference sequence). V shed 7 bases and J shed 1 base, with 19 bases lying between them. The DNA for the CDR3 is TGCAGTGTTGGGGGTGGCAGGACTGGGAACACTGAAGCTTTCTTT. Residues: CSVGGGRTGNTEAFF.

This clonotype occurred a few times. V and J are TRBV7-9 and TRBJ1-1, with D uncertain. The V end lost 4 bases, the J end lost 3 bases, and 12 bases lay between the germline ends. This CDR3 spans 14 amino acids. The germline V gene encodes CDR1 SEHNR and CDR2 FQNEAQ (reference sequence). CDR3 loop: CASSSIDWDTEAFF. The CDR3 nucleotides are TGTGCCAGCAGCTCCATTGACTGGGACACTGAAGCTTTCTTT.